This T cell receptor (beta chain) was recovered during a study of blood T cell repertoires in COVID-19. V trimming: 5 bases; J trimming: 6 bases; junction bases outside the gene matches: 9. This CDR3 spans 14 amino acids. Germline CDR1 PRHDT, CDR2 FYEKMQ (reference sequence). How the authors handled the data: For nucleated cells, counts were estimated from reference gene primer amplification. Profiling relied on immunoSEQ multiplex PCR, and the TCRdb table lists in-frame clones only, not all of them. V and J calls plus clone size are reproduced from that table; the DNA served to infer D and trimming. Among more than 300,000 clones listed, 90% were seen once. Those enrolled, adults aged roughly 18 to 90 years, came from around 25 US areas. Cohorts were determined from participant-reported clinical history. Exposed enrollees had met someone with a PCR-confirmed or clinician-diagnosed COVID-19 case at some point within the 2 weeks before study entry.

The sequenced material came from PBMCs or T cells enriched from blood (not recorded which). The receptor was derived from a woman aged 25 to 39 who had been exposed to COVID-19. The V call is TRBV13, the J call TRBJ1-1; 7 bases are shared with TRBD1. DNA for the CDR3: TGTGCCAGCAGCCCGATGACAGGGAGGCCTGAAGCTTTCTTT. Translated: CASSPMTGRPEAFF.